This TCR beta chain was retrieved from a study of T cells expressing NK-cell markers (TCRdb year 2020). At the level of the whole study: TCR beta-chain repertoires were profiled in sorted CD3+CD56+NKG2C+, CD3+CD56+NKG2C- and CD3+CD56-NKG2C+ T-cell subsets from seven or eight donors. Of the eight sequenced donors, seven were found to be HCMV-seropositive and one was found to be HCMV-seronegative. Randomly selected healthy volunteers, three men and five women, were used as the eight sequenced donors. The libraries were sequenced on Illumina HiSeq 2000/2500, MiSeq or NextSeq, producing 2 x 150 bp reads.

TCRdb shows the sequencer as Illumina HiSeq 2000. TCR beta cDNA libraries were made by 5'RACE template switching that added a universal primer site and unique molecular identifiers. cDNA synthesis was primed from the TCR beta constant segment and was followed by two successive PCR amplification steps. Regarding the original processing steps: Reads were demultiplexed and grouped by UMI with MIGEC, and clonotypes were assembled and quantified with MiTCR. To exclude erroneous sequences, any TCR cDNA sequence not supported by at least two reads was discarded. Downstream repertoire analysis used the tcR package, and clonotypes were matched across fractions by CDR3 nucleotide sequence plus V segment. VDJmatch was used to annotate antigen specificity against VDJdb, with one amino acid substitution in CDR3 allowed. Following reprocessing of the reads by TCRdb, the data hold one row per CDR3 protein sequence and no DNA is available. It is TCRdb's table, rather than the study itself, that gives the V and J calls and clone size. For this sample, the table gives about 380,000 distinct CDR3 sequences. Clones ranked in the top ten supply 5.2% of the sample.

A commercial ELISA kit detecting HCMV-specific IgG in serum was used to determine HCMV serostatus. Peripheral blood mononuclear cells were isolated from blood by Ficoll density gradient centrifugation. Study-wide findings and limitations: In 5 to 7 donors, the dominant CD3+CD56+NKG2C+ clonotypes were found to rank among the top 10 CD8+ clonotypes and to make up 1.0-7.0% of CD8+ T cells. It remained unclear whether the expanded NKG2C-expressing T cell clones were specific for HCMV antigens. Those dominant clonotypes were again the most abundant among CD3+CD56-NKG2C+ cells in a handful of donors, at about 28.3-65%.

The CDR3, cysteine through phenylalanine, is 17 amino acids long. No DNA is recorded. Per the germline V gene, SNHLY is the CDR1 and FYNNEI is the CDR2. About this clonotype: The clone's antigen remains unknown.

The chain joins TRBV2 to TRBJ2-2; the TCRdb D gene call, TRBD2, has no DNA to confirm it. The TCR was taken from a man aged 18-69 years in good health. The sample comprised blood T cells: a sorted CD56 or NKG2C T cell subset, CD4+ or CD8+ T cells, or bulk PBMC T cells (not recorded which). CDR3 sequence: CATAAFGFLIQTGELFF.